The present T cell receptor (beta chain) was sequenced within a study of Ad26.COV2.S vaccination and SARS-CoV-2 variants. Study details: Donor allocation was to the COV1001 Ad26.COV2.S trial arm. The vaccine Ad26.COV2.S was put into the muscle once, or twice with 56 days between. Study-wide points: For non-spike TCRs, breadth in vaccine recipients resembled that in placebo recipients. Total T cell responses may have been underestimated by the TCR breadth and depth analyses.

From germline, CDR1 is SQVTM and CDR2 ANQGSEA. The CDR3 is made up of 17 amino acids. V lost 2 bases to trimming and J lost 0 bases; unmatched junction nucleotides: 7. For this clone: What it binds is unknown.

Treatment described: around 19 received Ad26.COV2.S at low or high dose, single or two shots; about 5 received placebo; per-sample allocation not given. Samples were taken on day 63 after the first vaccine or placebo injection. Clones were read by immunoSEQ multiplex PCR, and TCRdb kept only the in-frame ones, dropping some. The sample holds about 400,000 clones, 92% seen once. The sequences come from peripheral blood, collected in a trial of Ad26.COV2.S vaccine versus placebo. The V call is TRBV29-1, the J call TRBJ2-1, with TRBD2 matching 10 bases. This receptor was identified in a person between 18 and 59 years old who received the Ad26.COV2.S COVID-19 vaccine or a placebo. The CDR3 region has the DNA TGCAGCGTTGAACCTAGCGGGGGTTACAGCTCCTACAATGAGCAGTTCTTC. Its translation is CSVEPSGGYSSYNEQFF.